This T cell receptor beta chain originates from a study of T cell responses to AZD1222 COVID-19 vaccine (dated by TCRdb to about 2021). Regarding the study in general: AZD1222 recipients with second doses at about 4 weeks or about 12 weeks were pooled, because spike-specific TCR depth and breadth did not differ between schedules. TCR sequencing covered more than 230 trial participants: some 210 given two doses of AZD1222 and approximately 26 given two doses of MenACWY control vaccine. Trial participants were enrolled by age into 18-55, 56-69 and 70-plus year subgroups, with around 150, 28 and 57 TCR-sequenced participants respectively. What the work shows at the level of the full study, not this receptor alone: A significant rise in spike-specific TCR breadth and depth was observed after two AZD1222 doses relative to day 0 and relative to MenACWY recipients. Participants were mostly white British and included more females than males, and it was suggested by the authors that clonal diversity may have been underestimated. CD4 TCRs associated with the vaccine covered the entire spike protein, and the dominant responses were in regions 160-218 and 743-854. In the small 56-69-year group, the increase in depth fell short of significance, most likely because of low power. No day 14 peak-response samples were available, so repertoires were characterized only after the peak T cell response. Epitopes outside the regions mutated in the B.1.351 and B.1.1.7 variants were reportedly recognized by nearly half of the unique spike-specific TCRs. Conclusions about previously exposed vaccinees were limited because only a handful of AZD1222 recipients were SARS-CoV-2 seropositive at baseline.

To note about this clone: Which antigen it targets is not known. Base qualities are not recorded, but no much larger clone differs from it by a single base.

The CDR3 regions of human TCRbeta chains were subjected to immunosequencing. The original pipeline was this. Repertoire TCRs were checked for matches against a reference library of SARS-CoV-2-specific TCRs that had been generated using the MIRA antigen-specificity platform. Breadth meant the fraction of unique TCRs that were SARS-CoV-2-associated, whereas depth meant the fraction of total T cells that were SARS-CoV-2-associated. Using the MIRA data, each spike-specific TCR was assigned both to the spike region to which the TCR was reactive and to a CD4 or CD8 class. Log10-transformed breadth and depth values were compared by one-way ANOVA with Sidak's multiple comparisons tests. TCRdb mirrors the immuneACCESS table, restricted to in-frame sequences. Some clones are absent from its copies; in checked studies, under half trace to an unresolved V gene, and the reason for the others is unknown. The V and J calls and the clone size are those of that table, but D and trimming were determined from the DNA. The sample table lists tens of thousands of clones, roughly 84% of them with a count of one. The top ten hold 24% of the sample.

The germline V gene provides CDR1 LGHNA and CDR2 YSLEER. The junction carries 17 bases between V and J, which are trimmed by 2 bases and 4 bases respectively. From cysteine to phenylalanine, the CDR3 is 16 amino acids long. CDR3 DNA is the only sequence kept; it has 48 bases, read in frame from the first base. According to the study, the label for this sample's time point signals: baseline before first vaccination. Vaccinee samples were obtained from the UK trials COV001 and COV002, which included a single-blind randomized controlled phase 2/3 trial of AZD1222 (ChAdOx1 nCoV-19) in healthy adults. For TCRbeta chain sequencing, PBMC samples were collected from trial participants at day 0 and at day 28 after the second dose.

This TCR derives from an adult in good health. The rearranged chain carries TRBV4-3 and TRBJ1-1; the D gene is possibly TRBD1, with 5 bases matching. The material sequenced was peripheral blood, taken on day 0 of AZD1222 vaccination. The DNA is TGCGCCAGCAGCCAAAATCCAGGCCCGGGGCCCACTGAAGCTTTCTTT. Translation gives CASSQNPGPGPTEAFF.